This T cell receptor beta chain was profiled in a study of shared clonotypes between healthy human individuals. Broader study findings: Generation probability values for non-shared clonotypes were lower than those for clonotypes shared by all four donors.

Researchers partitioned CD4+ cells into CD45RA+ naive and CD45RA-negative memory subsets. Replicate PCRs run on sorted subsets employed 150 to 250 ng DNA, approximately 30,000 T cell genomes. Profiling relied on immunoSEQ multiplex PCR, and the TCRdb table lists in-frame clones only, not all of them. The data show over a million clones, with roughly 98% seen just once and roughly 0.42% held by the top ten. As to this clone: Its antigen is not identified.

V dropped 2 bases and J dropped 5; count of bases not matched to a gene: 6. The V gene's germline CDR1 is KGHSH and CDR2 LQKENI. This CDR3 region has 14 residues. This TCR was recovered from a man aged 25-45 years in good health. The sample was naive CD4+ T cells sorted from blood. Subset reported: CD45RA+ positively selected. The rearrangement joins TRBV18 to TRBJ2-7; 7 bases are shared with TRBD1. The CDR3: CASSPERGRNEQYF. CDR3 nucleotide sequence: TGTGCCAGCTCACCAGAGAGGGGGCGGAACGAGCAGTACTTC.